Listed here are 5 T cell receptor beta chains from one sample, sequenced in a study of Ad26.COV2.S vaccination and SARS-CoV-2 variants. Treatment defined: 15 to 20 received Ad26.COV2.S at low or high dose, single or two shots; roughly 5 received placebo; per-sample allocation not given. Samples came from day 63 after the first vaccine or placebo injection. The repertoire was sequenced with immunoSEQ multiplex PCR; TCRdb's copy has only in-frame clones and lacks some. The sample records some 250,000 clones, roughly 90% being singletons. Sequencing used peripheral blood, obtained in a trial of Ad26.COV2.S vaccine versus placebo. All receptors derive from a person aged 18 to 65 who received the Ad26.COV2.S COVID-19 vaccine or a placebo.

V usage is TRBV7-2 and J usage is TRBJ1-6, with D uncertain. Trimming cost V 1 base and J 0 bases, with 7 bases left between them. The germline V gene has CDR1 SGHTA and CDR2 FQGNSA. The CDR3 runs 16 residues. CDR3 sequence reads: CASSLDGFSYNSPLHF. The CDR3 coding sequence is TGTGCCAGCAGCTTAGACGGTTTCTCCTATAATTCACCCCTCCACTTT.

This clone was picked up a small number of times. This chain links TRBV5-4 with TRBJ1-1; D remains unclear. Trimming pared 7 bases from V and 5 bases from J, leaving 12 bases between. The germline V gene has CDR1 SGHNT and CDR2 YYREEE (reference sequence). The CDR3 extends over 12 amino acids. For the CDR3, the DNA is TGTGCCAGCGGCCGAGAGGCGACTGAAGCTTTCTTT. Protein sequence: CASGREATEAFF.

The CDR3 DNA sequence: TGTGCCAGCAGCTTAGGGATTGGTAGCGGGAGGGTCAATGAGCAGTTCTTC. As protein: CASSLGIGSGRVNEQFF. The chain has TRBV11-2 and TRBJ2-1; 11 bases agree with TRBD2. The J segment lost 6 bases and the V segment lost 1 base, leaving 8 bases of the junction unmatched. There are 17 residues in the CDR3. The germline V gene has CDR1 SGHAT and CDR2 FQNNGV.

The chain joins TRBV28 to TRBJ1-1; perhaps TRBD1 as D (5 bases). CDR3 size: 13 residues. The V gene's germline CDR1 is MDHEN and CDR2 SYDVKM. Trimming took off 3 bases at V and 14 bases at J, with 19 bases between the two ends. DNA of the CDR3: TGTGCCAGCAGTTTCAGCGGTAAGGGGTCGCCGTTCTTT. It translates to CASSFSGKGSPFF.

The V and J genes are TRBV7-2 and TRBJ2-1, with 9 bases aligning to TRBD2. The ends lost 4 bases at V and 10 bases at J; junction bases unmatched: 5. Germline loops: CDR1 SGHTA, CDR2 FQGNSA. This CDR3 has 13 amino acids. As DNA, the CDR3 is TGTGCCAGCAGCTCCCTAGCGGGAAGGGAGCAGTTCTTC. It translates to CASSSLAGREQFF. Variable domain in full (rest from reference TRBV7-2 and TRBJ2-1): GAGVSQSPSNKVTEKGKDVELRCDPISGHTALYWYRQSLGQGLEFLIYFQGNSAPDKSGLPSDRFSAERTGGSVSTLTIQRTQQEDSAVYLCASSSLAGREQFFGPGTRLTVL.